Listed here are 24 T cell receptor beta chains from one sample, sequenced in a study of T-cell memory formation after mild COVID-19. TCRdb passed the 5' RACE reads through MiXCR, listing each CDR3 protein once. The sample has about 560,000 distinct CDR3 sequences; around a sixth are singletons. The specimen sequenced was PBMCs or a T cell subset sorted from them (not recorded which). Source of these receptors: an adult woman who had mild COVID-19 (a few samples of this study predate the infection). Cell type and time point are not known.

The chain has TRBV7-2 and TRBJ2-1, with 9 bases aligning to TRBD1. Germline CDR1 reads SGHTA; CDR2 reads FQGNSA. This CDR3 spans 16 amino acids. Losses at the gene ends were 3 bases for V and 6 bases for J; bases not matched to a gene: 9. The CDR3 sequence: CASSFLLGQGRNEQFF. The CDR3, as DNA: TGTGCCAGCAGCTTCCTTTTGGGACAGGGACGCAATGAGCAGTTCTTC.

This clonotype was seen a few times. Here the CDR3 reads CASSWDRSANEKLFF. The CDR3 nucleotides are TGCGCCAGCAGCTGGGACAGATCTGCTAATGAAAAACTGTTTTTT. The rearrangement links TRBV5-1 to TRBJ1-4, with 7 bases that match TRBD1. Germline assignment: CDR1 SGHRS and CDR2 YFSETQ. The ends lost 3 bases at V and 3 bases at J; junction bases unmatched: 5. This CDR3 is 15 amino acids long. The full variable domain, completed using reference TRBV5-1 and TRBJ1-4, is KAGVTQTPRYLIKTRGQQVTLSCSPISGHRSVSWYQQTPGQGLQFLFEYFSETQRNKGNFPGRFSGRQFSNSRSEMNVSTLELGDSALYLCASSWDRSANEKLFFGSGTQLSVL.

V and J are TRBV12-5 and TRBJ2-1, with 11 bases that match TRBD2. The CDR3 totals 21 residues. Germline V lookup: CDR1 LGHNT, CDR2 FRNRAP. The V and J ends lost 1 base and 7 bases, in that order; junction bases with no gene match: 21. This CDR3 is CASGLARLGTSGALRRNEQFF. CDR3 nucleotides: TGTGCTAGTGGTTTGGCCCGACTCGGGACTAGCGGAGCCCTTAGAAGAAATGAGCAGTTCTTC.

This clonotype has only a few counts. The rearrangement uses TRBV5-1 and TRBJ2-3, with 7 bases fitting TRBD2. After removal of 4 bases from V and 2 bases from J, the junction contained 10 bases not matched to a gene. CDR1 is SGHRS and CDR2 is YFSETQ in the germline V gene. The CDR3 covers 16 residues. CDR3 protein: CASSQSAGDLTDTQYF. The DNA for the CDR3 is TGCGCCAGCAGCCAGTCTGCGGGAGATCTCACAGATACGCAGTATTTT.

This chain connects TRBV4-1 to TRBJ2-7, with TRBD1 identical over 8 bases. Germline CDR1 and CDR2: MGHRA and YSYEKL. The CDR3 is 15 amino acids. V dropped 0 bases and J dropped 2; count of bases not matched to a gene: 3. The CDR3 spells CASSQEQGATYEQYF. The CDR3 DNA reads TGCGCCAGCAGCCAAGAGCAGGGGGCTACCTACGAGCAGTACTTC.

This chain connects TRBV10-3 to TRBJ2-6; 11 bases are shared with TRBD2. The ends lost 6 bases at V and 0 bases at J; junction bases unmatched: 7. The CDR3 runs 18 residues. Per germline, CDR1 ENHRY and CDR2 SYGVKD. The CDR3 sequence: CAIRIAGGHHSGANVLTF. The CDR3 nucleotides read TGTGCCATCAGAATAGCGGGAGGGCACCACTCTGGGGCCAACGTCCTGACTTTC.

The V call is TRBV30, the J call TRBJ2-5; tentatively, D is TRBD1 or TRBD2 (5 bases each). With 0 bases removed from V and 1 base from J, the gap between germline ends came to 12 bases. The CDR3 has 15 amino acids. The germline V gene encodes CDR1 GTSNPN and CDR2 SVGIG (reference sequence). The CDR3 spells CAWSVGVTAQETQYF. CDR3 nucleotides: TGTGCCTGGAGTGTGGGGGTTACAGCCCAAGAGACCCAGTACTTC.

The genes are TRBV29-1 and TRBJ2-7; 8 bases line up with TRBD1. Losses at the gene ends were 8 bases for V and 3 bases for J; bases not matched to a gene: 12. Germline assignment: CDR1 SQVTM and CDR2 ANQGSEA. The CDR3 spans 14 residues. CDR3 amino acids: CSLPTRGLVYEQYF. Here the CDR3 DNA reads TGCAGCTTACCCACCAGGGGGCTAGTCTACGAGCAGTACTTC.

This chain joins TRBV5-6 and TRBJ1-5, with TRBD1 identical over 8 bases. V trimming: 4 bases; J trimming: 1 base; junction bases outside the gene matches: 7. The CDR3 totals 16 residues. Germline-derived CDR1 and CDR2 are SGHDT and YYEEEE. CDR3 amino acids: CASSRTGRQSNQPQHF. CDR3 sequence (DNA): TGTGCCAGCAGCAGGACAGGGCGACAGAGCAATCAGCCCCAGCATTTT.

The rearrangement uses TRBV15 and TRBJ1-6; tentative D call: TRBD1 (6 bases). V lost 5 bases to trimming and J lost 6 bases, with 8 bases between them. Germline V gene lookup returns CDR1 LNHNV and CDR2 YYDKDF (reference sequence). The CDR3 has 13 residues. The CDR3 is CATSRDTNSPLHF. The CDR3 DNA sequence: TGTGCCACCAGCCGGGACACTAATTCACCCCTCCACTTT.

This clonotype was observed a few times. The chain has TRBV20-1 and TRBJ1-2; 11 positions agree with TRBD1. There are 14 residues in the CDR3. Per the germline V gene, CDR1 is DFQATT and CDR2 is SNEGSKA (reference sequence). Trimming at V came to 3 bases and at J to 8 bases, leaving 8 bases not matched to a gene. Here the CDR3 reads CSASVGQGAKGYTF. The CDR3 nucleotides are TGCAGTGCTAGCGTTGGACAGGGGGCTAAAGGCTACACCTTC.

In its sample, this clonotype was seen a few times. The V and J genes are TRBV2 and TRBJ1-4; 10 nucleotides match TRBD1. The junction had 10 bases not matched to a gene; V was cut back by 8 bases and J by 7 bases. Germline CDR1 reads SNHLY; CDR2 reads FYNNEI. CDR3 size: 15 residues. DNA for the CDR3: TGTGCCAGCGGAAAAGGGGGACAGGGGCCTGAAAAACTGTTTTTT. This codes for CASGKGGQGPEKLFF.

This clonotype was observed a few times. The chain carries TRBV5-1 and TRBJ2-7; the match to TRBD2 covers 7 bases. The CDR3 is 15 residues long. V trimming: 1 base; J trimming: 2 bases; junction bases outside the gene matches: 6. Germline V gene sequence: CDR1 SGHRS, CDR2 YFSETQ. DNA of the CDR3: TGCGCCAGCAGCTTGCTTGGGGAGGGCCCCTACGAGCAGTACTTC. This translates into CASSLLGEGPYEQYF.

This clonotype has more than one count but fewer than ten. The rearrangement links TRBV29-1 to TRBJ1-2; no reliable D call. Germline loops: CDR1 SQVTM, CDR2 ANQGSEA. The ends were cut back, 7 bases at V and 6 bases at J, with 24 bases in the middle. This CDR3 is 15 amino acids long. CDR3 coding DNA: TGCAGCGCCATACGGGCATGGAATGGAAGGCATGGCTACACCTTC. It specifies CSAIRAWNGRHGYTF.

This clonotype was picked up a small number of times. At one of its ends the junction is not consistent with the germline gene, which may arise from a read error. The rearrangement uses TRBV3-1 and TRBJ2-1; D possibly corresponds to TRBD2 (5 bases). CDR1 and CDR2 (germline): LGHDT, YNNKEL (reference sequence). CDR3 length: 17 amino acids. The CDR3 protein is CASSQARGVAISNELFF. The CDR3 bases are TGTGCCAGCAGCCAAGCCCGGGGAGTGGCGATCAGCAATGAGCTGTTCTTC.

This clonotype was observed a handful of times. The rearrangement uses TRBV5-8 and TRBJ1-1; D uncertain. The CDR3 consists of 16 residues. Germline V gene data show CDR1 as SGHTS and CDR2 as YDEGEE. V was trimmed by 0 bases and J by 4 bases, leaving 16 bases between them. The CDR3 nucleotides are TGTGCCAGCAGCTTGGGTCGTCGGGGTTTGGGCACTGAAGCTTTCTTT. Its protein is CASSLGRRGLGTEAFF.

This clonotype showed up many times. This rearrangement joins TRBV12-3 or TRBV12-4 to TRBJ2-1; 10 bases align to TRBD1. The trim removed 3 bases at V and 9 bases at J, leaving 11 bases unmatched. The CDR3 loop spans 16 amino acids. DNA for the CDR3: TGTGCCAGCAGTTTTGTGGTCGGGACAGGGGTAGCTGAGCAGTTCTTC. This translates into CASSFVVGTGVAEQFF.

The chain combines TRBV6-1 with TRBJ2-6; possible D gene TRBD1, 5 bases. This CDR3 is 18 amino acids long. V lost 4 bases to trimming and J lost 0 bases, with 16 bases between them. Germline CDR1 reads MNHNS; CDR2 reads SASEGT. The chain's CDR3 is CASSGSPGSISGANVLTF. The CDR3 region has the DNA TGTGCCAGCAGTGGAAGTCCAGGGTCAATCTCTGGGGCCAACGTCCTGACTTTC.

V is TRBV25-1 and J is TRBJ2-3, with D possibly called TRBD1 or TRBD2 (5 bases each). V lost 8 bases to trimming and J lost 2 bases, with 17 bases between them. Per germline, CDR1 MGHDK and CDR2 SYGVNS. The CDR3 is made up of 15 amino acids. CDR3 protein: CASASRDRYTDTQYF. The CDR3 DNA reads as TGTGCCAGCGCCTCAAGGGACCGATACACAGATACGCAGTATTTT.

The chain carries TRBV30 and TRBJ1-6; D ambiguous. CDR3 length: 13 residues. Germline V lookup: CDR1 GTSNPN, CDR2 SVGIG (reference sequence). The V and J ends lost 0 bases and 9 bases respectively, with 9 bases between them. Here the CDR3 reads CAWSVLRASPLHF. In DNA, the CDR3 is TGTGCCTGGAGTGTACTTAGGGCTTCACCCCTCCACTTT.

This clonotype was seen a handful of times. The chain joins TRBV27 to TRBJ2-7; D is ambiguous. V was pared by 0 bases and J by 2 bases, with 5 bases between. Germline V gene data show CDR1 as MNHEY and CDR2 as SMNVEV (reference sequence). This CDR3 spans 13 amino acids. The CDR3 coding sequence is TGTGCCAGCAGTTTATCGTTGCCCTACGAGCAGTACTTC. It translates to CASSLSLPYEQYF.

This clonotype has more than one count but fewer than ten. The genes are TRBV4-2 and TRBJ2-1; D call uncertain. Per the germline V gene, CDR1 is LGHNA and CDR2 is YNFKEQ. This CDR3 has 16 residues. Trimming left V 0 bases short and J 0 bases short, with 9 bases between. CDR3 in DNA: TGTGCCAGCAGCCAAGAGATGACTGCCTCCTACAATGAGCAGTTCTTC. Its translation: CASSQEMTASYNEQFF.

The gene calls are TRBV7-9 and TRBJ2-3; D remains ambiguous. This CDR3 has 15 residues. Germline CDR1 is SEHNR and CDR2 is FQNEAQ (reference sequence). Trimming shortened V by 3 bases and J by 2 bases, and 12 bases separated the two germline ends. CDR3 loop: CASSLVGEFTDTQYF. CDR3 bases: TGTGCCAGCAGCTTGGTTGGGGAATTCACAGATACGCAGTATTTT.

The rearrangement uses TRBV20-1 and TRBJ1-1; the match to TRBD1 covers 10 bases. CDR1 and CDR2 from the germline V gene are DFQATT and SNEGSKA (reference sequence). CDR3 length equals 14 residues. Trimming cost V 0 bases and J 6 bases; bases outside gene matches: 4. CDR3 sequence reads: CSARDLDRGPEAFF. DNA for the CDR3: TGCAGTGCTAGAGATCTCGACAGGGGGCCTGAAGCTTTCTTT.